This T cell receptor (beta chain) was obtained from a study of T cell repertoires in cytomegalovirus infection (dated by TCRdb to between 2018 and 2021). A note on the overall study: Peptide stimulations targeted recently identified HLA-C-restricted CMV epitopes, whose presentation resists viral immunomodulation, together with well-studied HLA-B-restricted epitopes. The HLA type of each donor mattered for the analysis, because public TCR beta signatures pointed to carriage of CMV infection along with the matching HLA type.

Per the publication, the treatment or condition label means: in vitro stimulation with specific CMV peptide epitopes to enrich CMV-specific T cells. The sample holds many counts of this clonotype. Its recognized antigen is unknown. No much larger clonotype is one base removed from it; base qualities were not supplied. Reads for this sample came from an Illumina HiSeq 1500. TCRdb's own reprocessing of the public reads used fastp at Q25 and MiXCR and kept productive beta chains. Rows with a matching CDR3 protein are joined into one entry that keeps the most common DNA and genes. This sample lists about 920,000 distinct CDR3 sequences; less than 35% were detected once. 11% to 15% of the sample lies in the top ten. The paper's findings and limits, for the study overall: In both this cohort and an independent cohort of several hundred donors, the cumulative frequency of public TCR beta family members distinguished carriers of CMV infection plus the relevant HLA type. The ex vivo response was dominated by HLA-C-restricted CMV-specific TCR beta clonotypes, which also provided the single most frequent clonotype in two of eight donors.

The germline V and J ends show losses of 5 bases and 10 bases respectively, and no gene match explains 6 bases of the junction. The germline V gene gives CDR1 as SGHVS and CDR2 as FQNEAQ. There are 14 amino acids in the CDR3, from cysteine to phenylalanine inclusive. Just the 42-base CDR3 DNA is kept, in frame starting at base 1. This specimen consisted of cultured CD8+ T cells from PBMCs, obtained from culture after CMV antigen stimulation. This receptor was obtained from a human donor in good health (CMV status not recorded). Some clones in this sample may be carry-over from other donors' samples. The V and J segments used are TRBV7-8 and TRBJ2-6, with 9 bases matching TRBD1. The nucleotides are TGTGCCAGCAGCGAGGGACAGGGCAGAAACGTCCTGACTTTC. It translates as CASSEGQGRNVLTF.